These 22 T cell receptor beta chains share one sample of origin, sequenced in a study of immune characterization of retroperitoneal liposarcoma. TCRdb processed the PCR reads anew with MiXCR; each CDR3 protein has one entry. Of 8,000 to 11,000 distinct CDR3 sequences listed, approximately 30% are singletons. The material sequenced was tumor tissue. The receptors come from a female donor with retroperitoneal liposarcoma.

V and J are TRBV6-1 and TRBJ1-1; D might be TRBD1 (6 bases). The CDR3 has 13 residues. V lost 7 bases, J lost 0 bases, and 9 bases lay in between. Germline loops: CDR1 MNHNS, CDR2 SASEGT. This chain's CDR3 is CASKAGVNTEAFF. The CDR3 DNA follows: TGTGCCAGCAAGGCAGGGGTGAACACTGAAGCTTTCTTT.

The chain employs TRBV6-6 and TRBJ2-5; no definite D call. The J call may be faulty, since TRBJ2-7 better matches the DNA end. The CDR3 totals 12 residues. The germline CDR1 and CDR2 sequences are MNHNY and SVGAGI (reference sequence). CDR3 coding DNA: TGTGCCAGCACCCTGTTCTCCTACGAGCAGTACTTC. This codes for CASTLFSYEQYF.

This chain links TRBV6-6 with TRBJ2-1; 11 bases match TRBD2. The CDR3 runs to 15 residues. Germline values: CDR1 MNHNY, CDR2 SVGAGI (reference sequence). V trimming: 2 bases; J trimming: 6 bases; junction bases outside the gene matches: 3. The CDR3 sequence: CASSYPLAGVNEQFF. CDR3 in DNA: TGTGCCAGCAGTTACCCACTAGCGGGGGTCAATGAGCAGTTCTTC.

CDR3 nucleotide sequence: TGCGCCACCCTCAGTCCGGAGGCAGGGCAAGAGACCCAGTTCTTC. Its translation is CATLSPEAGQETQFF. The V and J genes are TRBV10-2 and TRBJ2-1; either TRBD1 or TRBD2 may fit D (5 bases each). The CDR3 totals 15 residues. Looked up from germline, CDR1 is WSHSY and CDR2 is SAAADI. V was pared by 10 bases and J by 13 bases, with 29 bases between.

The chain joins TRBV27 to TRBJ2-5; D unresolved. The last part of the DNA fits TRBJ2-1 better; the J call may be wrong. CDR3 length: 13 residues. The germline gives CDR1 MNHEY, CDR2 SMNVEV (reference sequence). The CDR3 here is CASSLRILGEQFF. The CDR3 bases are TGTGCCAGCAGTTTGCGGATCTTGGGCGAGCAGTTCTTC.

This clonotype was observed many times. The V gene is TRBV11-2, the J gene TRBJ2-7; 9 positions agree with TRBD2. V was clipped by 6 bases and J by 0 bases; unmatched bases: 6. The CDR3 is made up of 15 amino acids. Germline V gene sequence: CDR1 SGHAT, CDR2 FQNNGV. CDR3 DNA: TGTGCCAGCAGTTGGACTAGCGCGAGCTCCTACGAGCAGTACTTC. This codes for CASSWTSASSYEQYF.

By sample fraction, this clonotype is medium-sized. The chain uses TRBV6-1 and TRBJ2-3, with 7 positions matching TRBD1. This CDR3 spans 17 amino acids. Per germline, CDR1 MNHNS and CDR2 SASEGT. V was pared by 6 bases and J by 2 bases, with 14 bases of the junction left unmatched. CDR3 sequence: CASRRGRQGIFTDTQYF. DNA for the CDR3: TGTGCCAGCAGGAGGGGTCGACAGGGAATATTCACAGATACGCAGTATTTT.

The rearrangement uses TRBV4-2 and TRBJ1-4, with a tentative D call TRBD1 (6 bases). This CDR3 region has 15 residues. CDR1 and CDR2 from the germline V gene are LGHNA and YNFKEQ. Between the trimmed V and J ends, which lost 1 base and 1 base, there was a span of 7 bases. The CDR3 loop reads CASSQGGRTNEKLFF. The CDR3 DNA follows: TGTGCCAGCAGCCAAGGGGGGCGAACTAATGAAAAACTGTTTTTT.

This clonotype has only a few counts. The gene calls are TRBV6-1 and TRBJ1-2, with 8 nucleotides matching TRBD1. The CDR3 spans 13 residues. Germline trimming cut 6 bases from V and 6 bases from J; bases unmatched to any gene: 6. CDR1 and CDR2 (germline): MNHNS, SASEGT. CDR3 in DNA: TGTGCCAGCAGGGACAGGGAAAGGGATGGCTACACCTTC. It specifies CASRDRERDGYTF.

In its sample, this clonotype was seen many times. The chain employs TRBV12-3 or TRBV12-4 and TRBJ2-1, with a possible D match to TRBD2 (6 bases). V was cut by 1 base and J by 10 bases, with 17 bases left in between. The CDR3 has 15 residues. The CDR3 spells CASSLEGGNSYEQFF. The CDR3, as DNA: TGTGCCAGCAGTTTAGAGGGCGGGAACTCCTACGAGCAGTTCTTC.

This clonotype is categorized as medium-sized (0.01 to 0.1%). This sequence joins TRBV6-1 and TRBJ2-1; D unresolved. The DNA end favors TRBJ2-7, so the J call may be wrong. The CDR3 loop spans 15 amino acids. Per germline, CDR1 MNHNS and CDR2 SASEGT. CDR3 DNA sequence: TGTGCCAGCAGTGACGGACCGCCTGGCCTCTACGAGCAGTACTTC. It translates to CASSDGPPGLYEQYF.

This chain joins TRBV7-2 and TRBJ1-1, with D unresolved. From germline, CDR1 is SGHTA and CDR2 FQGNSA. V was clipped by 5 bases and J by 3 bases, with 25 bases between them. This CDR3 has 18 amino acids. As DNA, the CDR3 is TGTGCCAGCAGCCCAAAGAGGCTGTTCTGGGCCGGGGACACTGAAGCTTTCTTT. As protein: CASSPKRLFWAGDTEAFF.

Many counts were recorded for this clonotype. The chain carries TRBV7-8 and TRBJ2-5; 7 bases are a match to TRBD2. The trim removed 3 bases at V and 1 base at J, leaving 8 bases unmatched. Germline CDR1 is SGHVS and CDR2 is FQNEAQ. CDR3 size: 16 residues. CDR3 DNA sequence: TGTGCCAGCAGCTTCTCCTTCAGCGGGGCCCAAGAGACCCAGTACTTC. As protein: CASSFSFSGAQETQYF. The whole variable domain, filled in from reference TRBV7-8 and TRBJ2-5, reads GAGVSQSPRYKVAKRGQDVALRCDPISGHVSLFWYQQALGQGPEFLTYFQNEAQLDKSGLPSDRFFAERPEGSVSTLKIQRTQQEDSAVYLCASSFSFSGAQETQYFGPGTRLLVL.

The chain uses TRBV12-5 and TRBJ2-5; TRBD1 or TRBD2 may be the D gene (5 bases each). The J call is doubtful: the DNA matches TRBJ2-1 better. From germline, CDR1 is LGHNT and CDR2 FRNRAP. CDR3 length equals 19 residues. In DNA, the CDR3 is TGTGCTAGTGGTTTGGCCCTGGGACCCGCCAATCGCATCCAAGAGACCCAGTTCTTC. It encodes CASGLALGPANRIQETQFF.

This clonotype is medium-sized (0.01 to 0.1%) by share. The DNA of the CDR3 is TGTGCCAGCAGTGACCAGCCGATTGGTTACGAGCAGTACTTC. Its translation is CASSDQPIGYEQYF. V gene TRBV6-1 combines with J gene TRBJ2-1; D is uncertain. The J call may be mistaken, given a closer DNA end match to TRBJ2-7. CDR3 length equals 14 residues. From germline, CDR1 is MNHNS and CDR2 SASEGT.

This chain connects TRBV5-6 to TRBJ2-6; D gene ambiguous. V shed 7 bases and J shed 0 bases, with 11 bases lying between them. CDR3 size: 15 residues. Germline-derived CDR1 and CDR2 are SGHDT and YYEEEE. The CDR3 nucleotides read TGTGCCAGCGACTTCGGCAGCTCTGGGGCCAACGTCCTGACTTTC. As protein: CASDFGSSGANVLTF. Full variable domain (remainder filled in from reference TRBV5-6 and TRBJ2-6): DAGVTQSPTHLIKTRGQQVTLRCSPKSGHDTVSWYQQALGQGPQFIFQYYEEEERQRGNFPDRFSGHQFPNYSSELNVNALLLGDSALYLCASDFGSSGANVLTFGAGSRLTVL.

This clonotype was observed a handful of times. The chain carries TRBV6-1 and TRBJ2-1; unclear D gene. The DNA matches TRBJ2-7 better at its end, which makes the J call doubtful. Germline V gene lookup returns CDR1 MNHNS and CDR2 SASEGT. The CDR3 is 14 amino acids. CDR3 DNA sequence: TGTGCCAGCAGTTTGGCGTCATCCTACAATGAGCAGTACTTC. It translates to CASSLASSYNEQYF.

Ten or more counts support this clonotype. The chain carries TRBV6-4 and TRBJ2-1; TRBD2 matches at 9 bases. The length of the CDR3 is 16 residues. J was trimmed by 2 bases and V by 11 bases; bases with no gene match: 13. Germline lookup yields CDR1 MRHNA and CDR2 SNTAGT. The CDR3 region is CAPREVAGEPYNEQFF. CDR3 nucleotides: TGTGCCCCCAGGGAGGTAGCGGGAGAGCCCTACAATGAGCAGTTCTTC.

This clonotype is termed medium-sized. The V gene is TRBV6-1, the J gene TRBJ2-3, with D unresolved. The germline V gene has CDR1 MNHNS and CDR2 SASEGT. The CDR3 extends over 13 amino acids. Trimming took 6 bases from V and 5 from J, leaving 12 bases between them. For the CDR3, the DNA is TGTGCCAGCAGCTTGACTGTGCGAGATACGCAGTATTTT. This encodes CASSLTVRDTQYF.

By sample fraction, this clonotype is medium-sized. DNA of the CDR3: TGTGCCAGCAGCTTTCAGGTGGGAGAGACCCAGTACTTC. Translation gives CASSFQVGETQYF. V gene TRBV7-2 combines with J gene TRBJ2-5; no firm D call. This CDR3 has 13 amino acids. V was pared by 3 bases and J by 4 bases, with 9 bases between. From germline, CDR1 is SGHTA and CDR2 FQGNSA.

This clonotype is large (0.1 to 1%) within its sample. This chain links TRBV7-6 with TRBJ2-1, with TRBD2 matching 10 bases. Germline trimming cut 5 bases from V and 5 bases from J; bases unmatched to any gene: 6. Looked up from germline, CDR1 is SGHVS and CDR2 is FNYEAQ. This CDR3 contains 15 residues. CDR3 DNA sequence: TGTGCCAGCAGCCCTCGGACTAGCGGCAACAATGAGCAGTTCTTC. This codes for CASSPRTSGNNEQFF.

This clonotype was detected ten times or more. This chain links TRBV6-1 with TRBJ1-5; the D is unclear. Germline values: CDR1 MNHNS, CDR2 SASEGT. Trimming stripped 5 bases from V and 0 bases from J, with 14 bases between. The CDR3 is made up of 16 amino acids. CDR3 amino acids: CASSPRALTSNQPQHF. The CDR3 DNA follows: TGTGCCAGCAGTCCCCGGGCCCTTACTAGCAATCAGCCCCAGCATTTT.